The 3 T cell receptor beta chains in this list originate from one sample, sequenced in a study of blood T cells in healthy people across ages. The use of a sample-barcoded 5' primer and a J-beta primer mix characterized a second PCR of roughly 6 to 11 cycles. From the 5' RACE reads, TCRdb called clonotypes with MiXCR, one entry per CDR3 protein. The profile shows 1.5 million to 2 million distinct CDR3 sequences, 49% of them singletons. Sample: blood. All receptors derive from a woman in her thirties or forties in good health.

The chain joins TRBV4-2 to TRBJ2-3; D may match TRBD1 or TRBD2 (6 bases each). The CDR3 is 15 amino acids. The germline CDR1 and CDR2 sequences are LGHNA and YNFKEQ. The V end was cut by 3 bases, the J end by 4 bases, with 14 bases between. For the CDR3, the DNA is TGTGCCAGCAGCCAGCCGGAGGGGGGTCCAGATACGCAGTATTTT. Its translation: CASSQPEGGPDTQYF.

The CDR3 spells CASSSPKILAGGRYEQFF. The CDR3 nucleotides are TGTGCCAGCAGTTCTCCTAAAATACTAGCGGGGGGGCGGTATGAGCAGTTCTTC. The chain joins TRBV6-5 to TRBJ2-1; the match to TRBD2 covers 13 bases. Trimming removed 4 bases from V and 8 bases from J; junction bases left unmatched: 14. CDR3 length: 18 amino acids. Germline V CDR1 and CDR2: MNHEY, SVGAGI.

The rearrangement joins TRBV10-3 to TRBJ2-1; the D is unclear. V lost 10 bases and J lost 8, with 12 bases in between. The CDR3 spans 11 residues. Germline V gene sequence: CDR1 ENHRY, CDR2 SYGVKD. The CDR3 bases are TGTGCCACGGCCCGAGAAGATGAGCAGTTCTTC. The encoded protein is CATAREDEQFF.